The next 5 T cell receptor beta chains were all read from a single sample in a study of multiple sclerosis patients with progressive multifocal leukoencephalopathy. Only in-frame clones appear in the TCRdb table, and some are missing; sequencing was by immunoSEQ multiplex PCR. The table includes fewer than 35,000 clones, around 90% detected once. Indicated time point: around 12 months of natalizumab therapy. Sequencing was performed on PBMCs, taken from a patient treated with natalizumab. The receptor set was obtained from a human donor with multiple sclerosis.

The CDR3 DNA is TGTGCCAGCAGCAAAGGCTGGGGTGGGGTCACTGAAGCTTTCTTT. Encoded protein: CASSKGWGGVTEAFF. This rearrangement joins TRBV7-9 to TRBJ1-1; no firm D call. Germline V gene data show CDR1 as SEHNR and CDR2 as FQNEAQ (reference sequence). Trimming took 5 bases from V and 4 from J, leaving 17 bases between them. The CDR3 runs to 15 residues. Filled out from reference TRBV7-9 and TRBJ1-1, the complete variable domain reads DTGVSQNPRHKITKRGQNVTFRCDPISEHNRLYWYRQTLGQGPEFLTYFQNEAQLEKSRLLSDRFSAERPKGSFSTLEIQRTEQGDSAMYLCASSKGWGGVTEAFFGQGTRLTVV.

This clone turned up a few times. V is TRBV6-5 and J is TRBJ1-5; no definite D call. Trimming took off 5 bases at V and 7 bases at J, with 12 bases between the two ends. Germline-derived CDR1 and CDR2 are MNHEY and SVGAGI. The CDR3 runs to 13 residues. The CDR3 loop is CASSATLTQPQHF. The CDR3 coding sequence is TGTGCCAGCAGTGCGACTCTAACCCAGCCCCAGCATTTT.

The CDR3 loop is CASSGGLTSGPYAKNIQYF. CDR3 coding DNA: TGTGCCAGCAGCGGTGGACTGACTAGTGGGCCCTATGCCAAAAACATTCAGTACTTC. This chain links TRBV9 with TRBJ2-4; D is possibly TRBD2 (6 bases). This CDR3 comprises 19 residues. The V end was cut by 3 bases, the J end by 1 base, with 23 bases between. The germline V gene has CDR1 SGDLS and CDR2 YYNGEE.

This chain links TRBV19 with TRBJ1-3, with TRBD1 as a possible D gene (5 bases). Deletions cut 3 bases from V and 3 bases from J, with 12 bases between. This CDR3 has 15 residues. From germline, CDR1 is LNHDA and CDR2 SQIVND (reference sequence). The CDR3 reads CASSISDSFGNTIYF. The CDR3 nucleotides read TGTGCCAGTAGTATCTCCGACAGTTTTGGAAACACCATATATTTT.

This chain connects TRBV6-1 to TRBJ2-7; D might be TRBD1 or TRBD2, each matching 6 bases. Germline V gives CDR1 MNHNS, CDR2 SASEGT. V lost 2 bases, J lost 3 bases, and 14 bases lay in between. This CDR3 comprises 15 residues. The chain's CDR3 is CASSEQSGAFYEQYF. CDR3 DNA sequence: TGTGCCAGCAGTGAACAATCGGGGGCGTTCTACGAGCAGTACTTC.